This T cell receptor (beta chain) was captured by sequencing in a study of shared clonotypes between healthy human individuals. The CDR3 runs to 17 residues. CDR1 and CDR2 (germline): MNHEY, SMNVEV (reference sequence). The V segment lost 0 bases and the J segment 2 bases; nucleotides outside the gene matches: 5. TCRdb keeps only in-frame clones here, not all; method: immunoSEQ multiplex PCR. The sample includes some 580,000 clones, 97% of them seen just once. The TCR comes from a woman aged 25 to 39 in good health. This chain connects TRBV27 to TRBJ1-1; 11 bases fit TRBD1. Sequences were obtained from naive CD4+ T cells sorted from blood. The subset here: CD45RA+ positively selected. For the CDR3, the DNA is TGTGCCAGCAGTTTATCTCCGGGACAGGGGGACAACACTGAAGCTTTCTTT. Residues: CASSLSPGQGDNTEAFF.